The sequence of this T cell receptor (beta chain) was determined in a study of liver allograft versus peripheral blood T cells. Study context: Comparisons were made between T cell receptor repertoires found in transplanted livers and those circulating in recipients' peripheral blood. Study results and caveats: As reported, T cell receptor repertoires inside liver allografts differed from those present in peripheral blood.

As to this clonotype: Antigen: not known.

This CDR3 has 14 amino acids. Per the germline V gene, CDR1 is SGHAT and CDR2 is FQNNGV. Trimming shortened V by 1 base and J by 7 bases, and 11 bases separated the two germline ends. Via MiXCR, TCRdb re-called the reads, giving one row per CDR3 protein. The table has 5,700 or so distinct CDR3 sequences, approximately 17% seen once. This TCR derives from a human patient who had a liver transplant. Some T cells may have come from the graft donor. The rearrangement links TRBV11-2 to TRBJ2-1; D possibly corresponds to TRBD2 (6 bases). CDR3 sequence: CASSLGDGRNEQFF. In nucleotides, the CDR3 is TGTGCCAGCAGCTTAGGGGACGGGAGAAATGAGCAGTTCTTC.